This TCR beta chain was captured by sequencing in a study of T cells in Graves' hyperthyroidism and ophthalmopathy (dated by TCRdb to between 2018 and 2021). Background on the whole study: Peripheral blood was sampled at the time of initial diagnosis, prior to any treatment. After sampling, hyperthyroidism patients received methimazole starting at 30 mg daily, and ophthalmopathy patients received high-dose intravenous methylprednisolone. The paper reports TCR Vbeta CDR3 sequencing of over 130 peripheral blood samples: under 45 ophthalmopathy, under 85 hyperthyroidism and approximately 17 progressor patients. The 100 discovery patients were divided at random into training and test sets in a 7:3 ratio. The study also compared thyroid tissue and blood T-cell repertoires from about six Graves' hyperthyroidism patients. Whether ophthalmopathy could be predicted prospectively was tested in an independent validation cohort made up of 18 to 20 hyperthyroidism patients plus 17 patients who later progressed to ophthalmopathy. A discovery cohort of about a hundred patients, 43 with Graves' ophthalmopathy and 57 with stable Graves' hyperthyroidism, was used to find distinguishing TCR V-J signatures.

The table lists this clonotype with many counts. It lacks a known antigen. Base qualities are not at hand, and no much larger clone is one base apart. The TCR beta CDR3 regions were amplified from the RNA transcripts. For the first round of RT-PCR on the TCR CDR3, the HTBI primer set was used together with the Qiagen OneStep RT-PCR kit. The libraries were constructed in a second round of multiplex PCR and then size-selected and purified. Paired-end sequencing of the libraries was performed with 100 bp reads on an Illumina HiSeq2000. In the original analysis: Raw data were processed with SOAPnuke, discarding reads with adapters, uncalled bases, mean Phred below 15, or no exact constant-primer or identifier match. COPE v1.2.5 was used to merge the high-quality paired reads, and each unique nucleotide sequence was defined as a clonotype. MiTCR v1.1 was used to align clonotypes to the IMGT TRBV, TRBD and TRBJ reference segments. The analysis was restricted to V-J combinations with a frequency above 0.0001, which together covered 99% to 99.2% of the repertoires. A TCS score was defined as the ratio between F50 (clonal expansion) and ExV (chaos), using BLOSUM62-based TCRdist between CDR3 peptides within each V-J. Welch's t-statistics and random forest reduced around 510 V-J features to 13, which were used in a naive Bayes classifier (R e1071). The public reads were run again by TCRdb, first through fastp at Q25 and then through MiXCR, and only productive beta chains were kept. All rows with the same CDR3 protein become a single entry with the most common DNA and genes. TCRdb's processing, not the study's, gives the V and J calls here. Across this sample there are roughly 700,000 distinct CDR3 sequences, with around 15% seen only once. More than 8.5% of the sample is in the top ten clones.

General conclusions and limits of the study: No statistical method was used to fix the sample size in advance, and group allocation was not hidden from the investigators. Ophthalmopathy was separated from stable hyperthyroidism by a 13 V-J signature model, with around 88% sensitivity and just over 81% specificity obtained in cross-validation and 80%/75% obtained in testing. Most expanded thyroid clonotypes (frequency above 0.001) were also detected in blood, suggesting blood repertoires may reflect thyroid immune responses. During validation, the model predicted progression to ophthalmopathy a median of approximately 7 months ahead of onset, with approximately 70% sensitivity and almost 75% specificity.

Graves' hyperthyroidism was defined as stable when no progression to ophthalmopathy occurred over 18 months of follow-up. The hyperthyroidism patients were between 18 and 65 years old and newly diagnosed, with a disease duration of less than 2 months. The study excluded patients with uncontrolled infections, other autoimmune diseases, pregnancy or lactation. Clinical symptoms, serum thyroxine and TRAb, thyroid ultrasound, and orbital computed tomography formed the basis for the diagnoses. Ficoll-Paque density gradient centrifugation was used to isolate PBMCs from around 9.1 ml of fresh peripheral blood. Trizol reagent was used to extract total RNA, and RNA quality was then checked on an Agilent 2100 Bioanalyzer. The germline V gene sets CDR1 to KGHSY and CDR2 to FQNENV. The CDR3 runs 15 residues from the cysteine to the phenylalanine. The DNA shown is the 45-base CDR3, in frame from base 1. The V and J ends are trimmed by 1 base and 1 base, leaving 10 bases between them.

The chain is encoded by TRBV16 joined to TRBJ1-2, with the D gene uncertain. The sequenced material came from blood. This TCR derives from a woman aged 18-29 years with Graves' hyperthyroidism. The sequenced DNA: TGTGCCAGCAGCCAATATGGGCAGATTAACTATGGCTACACCTTC. Its protein is CASSQYGQINYGYTF. Where the CDR3 stops, the reference TRBV16 and TRBJ1-2 genes take over; the full variable domain is GEEVAQTPKHLVRGEGQKAKLYCAPIKGHSYVFWYQQVLKNEFKFLISFQNENVFDETGMPKERFSAKCLPNSPCSLEIQATKLEDSAVYFCASSQYGQINYGYTFGSGTRLTVV.